This is a list of T cell receptor beta chains from one sample in a study of T cells in Graves' hyperthyroidism and ophthalmopathy. TCRdb used MiXCR to reprocess the multiplex PCR reads, holding one entry per CDR3 protein. The sample carries about 480,000 distinct CDR3 sequences, less than 25% recorded once. Sequences were obtained from blood. The source of these receptors is a woman younger than 45 with Graves' ophthalmopathy. Both conserved end residues are part of each CDR3. Fields, in order: V gene, J gene, CDR3 protein.

TRBV5-1	TRBJ2-7	CASSPGPSRHEQYF
TRBV28	TRBJ2-2	CVLENSNTGELCF
TRBV6-1	TRBJ2-7	CASSEGQGAYYEQYF
TRBV20-1	TRBJ2-5	CSAPRRGHQDRLYQETQYF
TRBV5-1	TRBJ1-1	CASSLGRAAKAYTEAFF
TRBV6-4	TRBJ1-3	CATVYIKFPGQSSGNTIYF
TRBV12-3/TRBV12-4	TRBJ1-5	CASSSGDYSNQPQHF
TRBV6-5	TRBJ1-5	CASSIQGDQPQHF
TRBV20-1	TRBJ2-7	CSARPGTDEQYF
TRBV6-2/TRBV6-3	TRBJ2-7	CASSYDRGLAYEQYF
TRBV7-9	TRBJ1-2	CASSLALGSSRGYTF
TRBV12-5	TRBJ1-1	CASGSDTEAFF
TRBV24-1	TRBJ2-7	CATSGGAVYEQYF
TRBV29-1	TRBJ1-2	CSVHNNYGYTF
TRBV2	TRBJ2-7	CASSRGTEPTYEQYF
TRBV6-5	TRBJ1-1	CASSYSGAGWQNTEAFF
TRBV6-2/TRBV6-3	TRBJ2-7	CASSYKVYYEQYF
TRBV28	TRBJ1-1	CASSLPGTGQSEAFF
TRBV6-5	TRBJ1-2	CASSWGTGSPYGYTF
TRBV18	TRBJ1-2	CASSPSEVKFGYTF
TRBV4-2	TRBJ2-2	CASSQVQLAGGELFF
TRBV11-2	TRBJ2-2	CASSLQGQGATSGELFF
TRBV28	TRBJ2-5	CASNPGSQETQYF
TRBV5-1	TRBJ2-5	CASSWFGLQETQYF
TRBV6-5	TRBJ2-7	CASSYDPRTDAYEQYF
TRBV27	TRBJ2-5	CASSVGPNQETQYF
TRBV19	TRBJ1-1	CASTGQHTEAFF
TRBV20-1	TRBJ1-2	CSALTGGLGYTF
TRBV11-2	TRBJ1-5	CASSKDRVNQPQHF
TRBV11-2	TRBJ1-2	CASSLDHPPVIKTGGGYTF
TRBV7-2	TRBJ2-7	CASSLLGGPREQYF
TRBV6-1	TRBJ2-5	CASRRTPSDFFETQYF
TRBV2	TRBJ2-5	CASAKDRQETQYF
TRBV5-6	TRBJ1-2	CASSLGRSGYTF
TRBV30	TRBJ1-5	CAWAVRGGQPQHF
TRBV27	TRBJ1-1	CASSFGEQDEAFF
TRBV5-1	TRBJ2-5	CASSLLRGAQETQYF
TRBV18	TRBJ1-5	CASSPSDSQPQHF
TRBV14	TRBJ2-5	CASSRRLAGQETQYF
TRBV4-1	TRBJ1-2	CASSLHEGSTNYGYTF
TRBV27	TRBJ2-7	CASSSRRDEQYF
TRBV12-3/TRBV12-4	TRBJ1-1	CASSRTLTFF
TRBV11-1	TRBJ2-5	CASTFGTGGLHQETQYF
TRBV12-3/TRBV12-4	TRBJ2-7	CASSLGGLATSYEQYF
TRBV12-3/TRBV12-4	TRBJ2-5	CASSGTSSAETQYF
TRBV2	TRBJ1-2	CASSLQRGDYGYTF